The next 5 T cell receptor beta chains were all read from a single sample in a study of cytomegalovirus exposure and HLA in healthy donors. Here immunoSEQ multiplex PCR was the method, and the copy in TCRdb shows in-frame clones only, minus some. The profile shows 130,000 or so clones, roughly 90% of them singletons. Sample: PBMCs. The receptors were sampled from a woman aged 18-29 years in good health and CMV-seronegative.

The genes are TRBV9 and TRBJ2-5; possibly TRBD2 for D (6 bases). The CDR3 totals 15 residues. Germline V gene data show CDR1 as SGDLS and CDR2 as YYNGEE. The germline V and J ends were trimmed by 0 bases and 4 bases, with 13 bases remaining between them. In DNA, the CDR3 is TGTGCCAGCAGCGTAGGGGTGGGAGGAGGAGAGACCCAGTACTTC. Its protein is CASSVGVGGGETQYF.

The chain combines TRBV6-1 with TRBJ1-4, with D possibly TRBD1 on 5 matching bases. CDR3 length equals 17 residues. From germline, CDR1 is MNHNS and CDR2 SASEGT. V was pared by 2 bases and J by 7 bases, with 20 bases between. CDR3 nucleotide sequence: TGTGCCAGCAGTGAAAGGTCTCCGGGAGGGGCTCGTGAAAAACTGTTTTTT. It yields the protein CASSERSPGGAREKLFF.

This chain connects TRBV7-9 to TRBJ1-2; D is undetermined. This CDR3 is 12 amino acids long. Trimming left V 2 bases short and J 8 bases short, with 9 bases between. The V gene's germline CDR1 is SEHNR and CDR2 FQNEAQ (reference sequence). The CDR3 loop is CASSLNPGGYTF. CDR3 nucleotides: TGTGCCAGCAGCTTAAATCCAGGCGGCTACACCTTC.

This chain connects TRBV6-5 to TRBJ2-7, with a weak D call TRBD1 (7 bases). The V gene lost 4 bases and the J gene lost 3 bases, with 13 bases spanning the gap. In germline, CDR1 is MNHEY, CDR2 SVGAGI. This CDR3 is built from 14 residues. CDR3 amino acids: CASSFVQGGYEQYF. CDR3 DNA: TGTGCCAGCAGTTTTGTTCAGGGGGGCTACGAGCAGTACTTC.

This chain links TRBV5-1 with TRBJ2-1; D gene ambiguous. This CDR3 has 13 amino acids. Trimming took off 1 base at V and 4 bases at J, with 6 bases between the two ends. Germline CDR1 and CDR2: SGHRS and YFSETQ. In DNA, the CDR3 is TGCGCCAGCAGCTTGAATATTTACAATGAGCAGTTCTTC. Translated, it gives CASSLNIYNEQFF.